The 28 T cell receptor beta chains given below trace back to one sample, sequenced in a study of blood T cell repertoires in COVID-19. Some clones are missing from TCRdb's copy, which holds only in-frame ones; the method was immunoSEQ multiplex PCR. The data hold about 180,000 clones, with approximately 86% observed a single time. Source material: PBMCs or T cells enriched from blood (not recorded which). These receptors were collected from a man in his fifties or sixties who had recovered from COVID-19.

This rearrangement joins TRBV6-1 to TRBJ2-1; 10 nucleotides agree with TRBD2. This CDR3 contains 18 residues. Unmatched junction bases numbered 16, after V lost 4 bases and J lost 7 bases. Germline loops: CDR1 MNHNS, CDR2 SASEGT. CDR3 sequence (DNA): TGTGCCAGCAGTGGTCCAGAAGAAGCGGGGGGGCGGCGGAATGAGCAGTTCTTC. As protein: CASSGPEEAGGRRNEQFF.

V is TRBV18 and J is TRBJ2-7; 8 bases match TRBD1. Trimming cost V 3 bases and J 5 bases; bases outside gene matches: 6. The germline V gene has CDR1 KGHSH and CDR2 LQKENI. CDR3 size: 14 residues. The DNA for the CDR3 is TGTGCCAGCTCACCTATCCGGGACAGGAACGAGCAGTACTTC. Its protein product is CASSPIRDRNEQYF.

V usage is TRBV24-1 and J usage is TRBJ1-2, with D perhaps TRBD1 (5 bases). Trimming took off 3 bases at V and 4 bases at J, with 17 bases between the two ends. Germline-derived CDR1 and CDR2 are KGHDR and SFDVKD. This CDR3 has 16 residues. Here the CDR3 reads CATSDIGTRGLYGYTF. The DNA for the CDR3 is TGTGCCACCAGTGATATAGGGACGCGGGGCCTCTATGGCTACACCTTC.

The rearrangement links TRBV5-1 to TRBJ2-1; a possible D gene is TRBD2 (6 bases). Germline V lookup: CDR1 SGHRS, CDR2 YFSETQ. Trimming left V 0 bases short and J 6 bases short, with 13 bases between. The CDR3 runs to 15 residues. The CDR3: CASSLVEGWGNEQFF. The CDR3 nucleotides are TGCGCCAGCAGCTTGGTGGAGGGATGGGGCAATGAGCAGTTCTTC.

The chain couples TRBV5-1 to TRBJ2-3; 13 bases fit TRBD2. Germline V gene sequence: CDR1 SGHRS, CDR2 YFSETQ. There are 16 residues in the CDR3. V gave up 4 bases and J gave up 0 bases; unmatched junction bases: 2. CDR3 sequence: CASSPGLAGSTDTQYF. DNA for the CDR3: TGCGCCAGCAGCCCGGGACTAGCGGGGAGCACAGATACGCAGTATTTT.

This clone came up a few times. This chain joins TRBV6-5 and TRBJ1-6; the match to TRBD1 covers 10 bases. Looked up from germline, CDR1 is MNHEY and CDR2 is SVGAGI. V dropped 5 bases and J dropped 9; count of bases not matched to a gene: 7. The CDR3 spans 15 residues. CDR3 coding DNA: TGTGCCAGCAGTACACAGGACAGGGGGATTTCACCCCTCCACTTT. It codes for CASSTQDRGISPLHF.

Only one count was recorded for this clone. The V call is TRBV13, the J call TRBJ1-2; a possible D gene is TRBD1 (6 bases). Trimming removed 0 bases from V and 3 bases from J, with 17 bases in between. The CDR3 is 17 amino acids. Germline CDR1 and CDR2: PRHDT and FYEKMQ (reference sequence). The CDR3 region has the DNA TGTGCCAGCAGCTTAGGCGGAGTTCCAGGGGCAGACTATGGCTACACCTTC. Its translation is CASSLGGVPGADYGYTF.

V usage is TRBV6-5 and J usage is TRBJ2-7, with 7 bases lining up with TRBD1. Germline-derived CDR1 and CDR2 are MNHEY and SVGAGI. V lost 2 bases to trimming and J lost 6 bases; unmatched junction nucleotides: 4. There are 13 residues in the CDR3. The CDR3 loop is CASSYGQGVEQYF. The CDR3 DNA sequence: TGTGCCAGCAGTTACGGGCAGGGGGTCGAGCAGTACTTC.

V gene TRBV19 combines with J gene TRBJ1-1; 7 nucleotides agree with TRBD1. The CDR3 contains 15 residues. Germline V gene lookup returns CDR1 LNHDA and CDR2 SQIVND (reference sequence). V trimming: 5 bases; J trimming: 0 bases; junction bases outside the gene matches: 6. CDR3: CASSATGALNTEAFF. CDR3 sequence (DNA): TGTGCCAGTAGTGCCACAGGGGCCCTGAACACTGAAGCTTTCTTT. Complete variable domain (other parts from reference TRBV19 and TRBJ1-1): DGGITQSPKYLFRKEGQNVTLSCEQNLNHDAMYWYRQDPGQGLRLIYYSQIVNDFQKGDIAEGYSVSREKKESFPLTVTSAQKNPTAFYLCASSATGALNTEAFFGQGTRLTVV.

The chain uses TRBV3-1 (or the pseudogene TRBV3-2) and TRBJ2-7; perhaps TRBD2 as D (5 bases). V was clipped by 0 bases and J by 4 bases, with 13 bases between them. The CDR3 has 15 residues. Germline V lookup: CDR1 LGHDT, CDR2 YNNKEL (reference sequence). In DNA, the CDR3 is TGTGCCAGCAGCCAAGAGCTAGCCACTAGATACGAGCAGTACTTC. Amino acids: CASSQELATRYEQYF.

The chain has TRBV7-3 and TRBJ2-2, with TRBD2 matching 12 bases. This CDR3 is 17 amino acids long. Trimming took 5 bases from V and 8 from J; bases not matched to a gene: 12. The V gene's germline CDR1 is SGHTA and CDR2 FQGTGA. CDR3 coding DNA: TGTGCCAGCAGCCCGCGGACTAGCGGGGTGATGATAGGGGAGCTGTTTTTT. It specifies CASSPRTSGVMIGELFF.

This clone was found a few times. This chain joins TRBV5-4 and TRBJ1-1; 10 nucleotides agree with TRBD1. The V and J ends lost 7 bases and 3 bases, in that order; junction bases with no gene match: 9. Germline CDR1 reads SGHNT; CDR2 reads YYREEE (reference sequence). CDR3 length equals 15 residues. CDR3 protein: CASYPRDRGYTEAFF. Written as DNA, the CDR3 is TGTGCCAGCTACCCCCGGGACAGGGGTTACACTGAAGCTTTCTTT. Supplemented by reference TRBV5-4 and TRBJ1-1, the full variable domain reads ETGVTQSPTHLIKTRGQQVTLRCSSQSGHNTVSWYQQALGQGPQFIFQYYREEENGRGNFPPRFSGLQFPNYSSELNVNALELDDSALYLCASYPRDRGYTEAFFGQGTRLTVV.

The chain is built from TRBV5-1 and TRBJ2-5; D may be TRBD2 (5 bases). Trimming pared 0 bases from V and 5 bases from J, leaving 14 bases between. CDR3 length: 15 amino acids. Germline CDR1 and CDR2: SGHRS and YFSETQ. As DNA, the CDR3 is TGCGCCAGCAGCTTGGTGGTCGGGGAGACTGAGACCCAGTACTTC. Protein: CASSLVVGETETQYF.

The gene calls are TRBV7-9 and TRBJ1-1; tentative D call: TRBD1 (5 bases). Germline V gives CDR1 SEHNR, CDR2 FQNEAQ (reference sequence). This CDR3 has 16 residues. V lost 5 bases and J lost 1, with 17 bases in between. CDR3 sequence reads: CASSPAWGGGNTEAFF. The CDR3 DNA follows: TGTGCCAGCAGCCCCGCTTGGGGCGGTGGGAACACTGAAGCTTTCTTT. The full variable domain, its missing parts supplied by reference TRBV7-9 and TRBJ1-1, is DTGVSQNPRHKITKRGQNVTFRCDPISEHNRLYWYRQTLGQGPEFLTYFQNEAQLEKSRLLSDRFSAERPKGSFSTLEIQRTEQGDSAMYLCASSPAWGGGNTEAFFGQGTRLTVV.

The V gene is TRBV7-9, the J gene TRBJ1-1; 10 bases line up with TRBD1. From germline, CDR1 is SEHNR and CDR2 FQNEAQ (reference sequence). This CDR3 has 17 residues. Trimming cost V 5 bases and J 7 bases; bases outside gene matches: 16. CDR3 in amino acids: CASSPAPLGQGYGEAFF. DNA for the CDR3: TGTGCCAGCAGCCCGGCCCCCCTGGGACAGGGGTACGGTGAAGCTTTCTTT.

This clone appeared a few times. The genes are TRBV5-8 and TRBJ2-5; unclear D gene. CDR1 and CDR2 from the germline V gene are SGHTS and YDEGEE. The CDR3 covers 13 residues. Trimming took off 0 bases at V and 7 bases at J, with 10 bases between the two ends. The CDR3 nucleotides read TGTGCCAGCAGCTTGGCATCCGGCGGGACCCAGTACTTC. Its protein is CASSLASGGTQYF.

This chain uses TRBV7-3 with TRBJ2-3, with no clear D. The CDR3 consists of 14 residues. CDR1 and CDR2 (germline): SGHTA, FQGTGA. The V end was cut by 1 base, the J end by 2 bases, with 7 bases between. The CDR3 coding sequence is TGTGCCAGCAGCTTAAGCAGTTACACAGATACGCAGTATTTT. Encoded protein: CASSLSSYTDTQYF.

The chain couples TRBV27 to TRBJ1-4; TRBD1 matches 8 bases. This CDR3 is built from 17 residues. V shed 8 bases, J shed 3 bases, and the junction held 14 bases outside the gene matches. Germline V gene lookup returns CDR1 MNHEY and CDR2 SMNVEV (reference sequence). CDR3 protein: CASGRGQGARANEKLFF. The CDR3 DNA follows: TGTGCCAGCGGTAGGGGCCAGGGGGCGAGGGCTAATGAAAAACTGTTTTTT.

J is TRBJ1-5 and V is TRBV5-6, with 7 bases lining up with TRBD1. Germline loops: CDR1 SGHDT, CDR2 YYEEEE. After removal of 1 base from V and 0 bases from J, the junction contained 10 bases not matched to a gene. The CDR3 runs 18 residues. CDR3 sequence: CASSLSGGQTNSNQPQHF. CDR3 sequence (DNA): TGTGCCAGCAGCTTGTCAGGGGGACAGACAAATAGCAATCAGCCCCAGCATTTT.

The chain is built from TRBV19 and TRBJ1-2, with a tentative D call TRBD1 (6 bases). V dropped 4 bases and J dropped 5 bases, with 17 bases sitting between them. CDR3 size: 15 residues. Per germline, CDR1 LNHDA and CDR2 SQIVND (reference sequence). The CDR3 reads CASSRDITPPYGYTF. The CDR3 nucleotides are TGTGCCAGTAGTAGGGACATCACACCCCCTTATGGCTACACCTTC.

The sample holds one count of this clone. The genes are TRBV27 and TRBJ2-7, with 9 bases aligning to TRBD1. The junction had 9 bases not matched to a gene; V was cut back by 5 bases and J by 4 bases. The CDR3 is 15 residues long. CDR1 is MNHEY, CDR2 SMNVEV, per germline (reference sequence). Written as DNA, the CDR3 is TGTGCCAGCAGTAGACCCGGGACAGGGAGGTACGAGCAGTACTTC. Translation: CASSRPGTGRYEQYF.

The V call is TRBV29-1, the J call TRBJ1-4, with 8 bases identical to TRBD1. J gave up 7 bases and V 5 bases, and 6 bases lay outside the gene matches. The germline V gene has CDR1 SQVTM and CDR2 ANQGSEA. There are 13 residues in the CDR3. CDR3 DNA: TGCAGCGTTTACGGACAGGGCCCTGAAAAACTGTTTTTT. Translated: CSVYGQGPEKLFF.

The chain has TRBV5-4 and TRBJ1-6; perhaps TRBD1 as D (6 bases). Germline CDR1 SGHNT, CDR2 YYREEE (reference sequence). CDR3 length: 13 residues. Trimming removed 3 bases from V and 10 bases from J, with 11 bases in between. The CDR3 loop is CASSSTGYSPLHF. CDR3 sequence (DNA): TGTGCCAGCAGCTCCACAGGGTACTCACCCCTCCACTTT.

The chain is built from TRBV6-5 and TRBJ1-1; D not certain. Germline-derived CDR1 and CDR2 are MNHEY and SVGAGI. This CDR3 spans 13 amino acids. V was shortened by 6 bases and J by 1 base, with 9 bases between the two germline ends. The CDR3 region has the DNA TGTGCCAGCAGCCGGAGGGAGAACACTGAAGCTTTCTTT. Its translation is CASSRRENTEAFF.

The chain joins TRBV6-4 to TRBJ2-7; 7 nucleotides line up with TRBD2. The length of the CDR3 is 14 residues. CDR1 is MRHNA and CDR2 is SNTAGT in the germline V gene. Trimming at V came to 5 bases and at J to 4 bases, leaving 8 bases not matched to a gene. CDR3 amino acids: CASSREAGKYEQYF. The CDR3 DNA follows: TGTGCCAGCAGTCGGGAAGCGGGAAAGTACGAGCAGTACTTC.

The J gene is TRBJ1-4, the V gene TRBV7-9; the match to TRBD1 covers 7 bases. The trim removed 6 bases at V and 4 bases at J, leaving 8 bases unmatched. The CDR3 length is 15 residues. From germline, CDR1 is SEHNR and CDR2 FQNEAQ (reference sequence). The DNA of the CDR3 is TGTGCCAGCAGTTCTACGGGACAGCTTAATGAAAAACTGTTTTTT. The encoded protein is CASSSTGQLNEKLFF.

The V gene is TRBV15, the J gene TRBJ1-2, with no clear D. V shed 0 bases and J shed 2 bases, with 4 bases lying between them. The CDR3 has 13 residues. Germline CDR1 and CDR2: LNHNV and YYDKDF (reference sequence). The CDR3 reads CATSRDQNYGYTF. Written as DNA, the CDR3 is TGTGCCACCAGCAGAGATCAGAACTATGGCTACACCTTC. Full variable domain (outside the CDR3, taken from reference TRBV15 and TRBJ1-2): DAMVIQNPRYQVTQFGKPVTLSCSQTLNHNVMYWYQQKSSQAPKLLFHYYDKDFNNEADTPDNFQSRRPNTSFCFLDIRSPGLGDTAMYLCATSRDQNYGYTFGSGTRLTVV.

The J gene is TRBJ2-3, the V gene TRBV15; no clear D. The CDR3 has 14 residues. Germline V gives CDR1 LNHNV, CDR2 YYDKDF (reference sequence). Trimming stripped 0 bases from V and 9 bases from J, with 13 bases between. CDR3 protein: CATSRDQASSTQYF. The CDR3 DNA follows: TGTGCCACCAGCAGAGATCAAGCGAGCTCGACGCAGTATTTT.